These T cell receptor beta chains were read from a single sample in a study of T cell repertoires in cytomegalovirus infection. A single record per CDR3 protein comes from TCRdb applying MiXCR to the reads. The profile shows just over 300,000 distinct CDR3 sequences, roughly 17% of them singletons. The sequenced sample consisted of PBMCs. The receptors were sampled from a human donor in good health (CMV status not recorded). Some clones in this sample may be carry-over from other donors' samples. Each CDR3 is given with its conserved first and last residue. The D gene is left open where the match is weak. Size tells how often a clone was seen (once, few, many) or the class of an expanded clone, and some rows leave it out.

CASSRRERTEAFF	TGTGCCAGCAGCCGCAGGGAGCGCACTGAAGCTTTCTTT	many	TRBV7-8	TRBJ1-1	.
CASWDGGRFPDTQYF	TGTGCCAGCTGGGACGGAGGCAGGTTCCCAGATACGCAGTATTTT	many	TRBV6-2/TRBV6-3	TRBJ2-3	.
CSASRAPGETQYF	TGCAGTGCTTCAAGGGCCCCTGGAGAGACCCAGTACTTC	few	TRBV20-1	TRBJ2-5	.
CASSFPGTVNTEAFF	TGTGCCAGCAGCTTTCCGGGGACAGTGAACACTGAAGCTTTCTTT	few	TRBV5-6	TRBJ1-1	TRBD1
CASSLGGASETQYF	TGTGCCAGCAGTTTGGGGGGGGCCTCAGAGACCCAGTACTTC	.	TRBV12-3/TRBV12-4	TRBJ2-5	.
CASTGVDEQYF	TGTGCCAGCACCGGCGTCGACGAGCAGTACTTC	few	TRBV7-9	TRBJ2-7	.
CASSDLGTAGELFF	TGTGCCAGCAGTGATTTAGGGACGGCCGGGGAGCTGTTTTTT	few	TRBV2	TRBJ2-2	.
CASHPGAMNTEAFF	TGTGCCAGCCACCCTGGGGCCATGAACACTGAAGCTTTCTTT	many	TRBV7-2	TRBJ1-1	.
CASSLSLGVNSPLHF	TGTGCCAGCAGTTTGAGCCTTGGGGTTAATTCACCCCTCCACTTT	.	TRBV27	TRBJ1-6	.
CASSRPGLAEYQETQYF	TGTGCCAGCAGCCGACCGGGACTAGCAGAGTACCAAGAGACCCAGTACTTC	few	TRBV12-3/TRBV12-4	TRBJ2-5	TRBD2
CASSFRSEVGNEQFF	TGTGCCAGCAGCTTCCGGTCTGAGGTGGGCAATGAGCAGTTCTTC	many	TRBV11-1	TRBJ2-1	.
CASSYSGGALSSPLHF	TGTGCCAGCAGTTACTCGGGGGGGGCCCTTTCGTCACCCCTCCACTTT	few	TRBV6-6	TRBJ1-6	.
CASSTRPGTAGYYGYTF	TGTGCCAGCAGTACCAGACCCGGGACAGCCGGCTACTATGGCTACACCTTC	few	TRBV6-2/TRBV6-3	TRBJ1-2	TRBD1
CASSPQSTEQYF	TGTGCCAGCAGTCCACAGAGCACCGAGCAGTACTTC	few	TRBV12-3/TRBV12-4	TRBJ2-7	.
CASSHRDGDPYEQYF	TGTGCCAGCAGTCACCGGGACGGAGACCCCTACGAGCAGTACTTC	many	TRBV28	TRBJ2-7	.
CATSRDLGGTNEKLFF	TGTGCCACCAGCAGAGATCTCGGGGGAACTAATGAAAAACTGTTTTTT	many	TRBV15	TRBJ1-4	.
CSAPLASGAHEQFF	TGCAGTGCTCCCCTGGCGAGCGGGGCCCACGAGCAGTTCTTC	many	TRBV20-1	TRBJ2-1	TRBD2
CASSLEAEAFF	TGTGCCAGCAGCCTTGAAGCTGAAGCTTTCTTT	many	TRBV7-9	TRBJ1-1	.
CASSQNPEQAEAFF	TGTGCCAGCAGCCAAAACCCCGAGCAAGCTGAAGCTTTCTTT	many	TRBV7-9	TRBJ1-1	.
CASSSQGQGTEQYF	TGTGCCAGCAGTTCCCAGGGACAGGGGACCGAGCAGTACTTC	many	TRBV12-3/TRBV12-4	TRBJ2-7	TRBD1
CSARTSGGASDTQYF	TGCAGTGCTAGGACTAGCGGGGGGGCATCAGATACGCAGTATTTT	.	TRBV20-1	TRBJ2-3	TRBD2
CASSDVRAVGNTEAFF	TGTGCCAGCAGTGATGTAAGGGCAGTTGGGAACACTGAAGCTTTCTTT	few	TRBV6-1	TRBJ1-1	.
CASSDGTGYTNYGYTF	TGTGCCAGCAGTGACGGTACAGGATATACTAACTATGGCTACACCTTC	.	TRBV12-3/TRBV12-4	TRBJ1-2	.
CASSSGQGYSPLHF	TGTGCCAGCAGCTCCGGACAGGGTTATTCACCCCTCCACTTT	many	TRBV7-2	TRBJ1-6	TRBD1
CSASQSYNEQFF	TGCAGTGCTAGTCAATCTTACAATGAGCAGTTCTTC	.	TRBV20-1	TRBJ2-1	.
CASSYVGTGFREQYF	TGTGCCAGCAGTTACGTGGGGACAGGGTTTCGCGAGCAGTACTTC	many	TRBV6-5	TRBJ2-7	TRBD1
CASRQLTELAYEQYF	TGTGCCAGCAGACAACTTACCGAGCTCGCCTACGAGCAGTACTTC	.	TRBV6-1	TRBJ2-7	.
CASSPPFADSYNEQFF	TGTGCCAGCTCACCACCGTTTGCAGACAGTTACAATGAGCAGTTCTTC	few	TRBV18	TRBJ2-1	.
CASSFWATEAFF	TGTGCCAGCAGTTTTTGGGCCACTGAAGCTTTCTTT	few	TRBV28	TRBJ1-1	.
CSARDISGGAWSTDTQYF	TGCAGTGCTAGAGATATTAGCGGGGGGGCGTGGAGCACAGATACGCAGTATTTT	few	TRBV20-1	TRBJ2-3	TRBD2
CASSMRQGHEQYF	TGTGCCAGTAGTATGAGACAGGGCCACGAGCAGTACTTC	few	TRBV19	TRBJ2-7	TRBD1